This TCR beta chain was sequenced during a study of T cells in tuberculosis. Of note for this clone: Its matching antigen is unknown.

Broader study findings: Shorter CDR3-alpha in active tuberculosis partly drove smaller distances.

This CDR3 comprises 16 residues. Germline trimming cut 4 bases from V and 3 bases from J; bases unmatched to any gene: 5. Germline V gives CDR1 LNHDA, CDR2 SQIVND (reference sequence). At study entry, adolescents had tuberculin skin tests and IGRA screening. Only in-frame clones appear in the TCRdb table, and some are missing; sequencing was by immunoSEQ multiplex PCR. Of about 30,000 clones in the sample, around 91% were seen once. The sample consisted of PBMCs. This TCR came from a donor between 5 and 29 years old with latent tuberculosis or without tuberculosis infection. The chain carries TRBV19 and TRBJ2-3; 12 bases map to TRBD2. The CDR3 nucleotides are TGTGCCAGTAGTAAACTAGCGGGGGGCGGAACAGATACGCAGTATTTT. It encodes CASSKLAGGGTDTQYF.